One T cell receptor (beta chain) is described in this entry. The read comes to an end 3 residues before the CDR3 does, leaving the germline J gene to fill in the end. This entry is derived from a study of Tregs in tolerant kidney transplant recipients. Clones were read by immunoSEQ multiplex PCR, and TCRdb kept only the in-frame ones, dropping some. Its table records several thousand clones. Mixed chimerism was transient after nonmyeloablative marrow transplants from related graft donors. V was pared by 0 bases and J by 6 bases, with 2 bases of the junction left unmatched. CDR3 length: 13 residues. Germline V gene lookup returns CDR1 SGHRS and CDR2 YFSETQ.

This chain joins TRBV5-1 and TRBJ1-2; 7 nucleotides agree with TRBD1. The source material was CD8+ T cells from blood (PBMCs), sampled 12 months after the transplant. This clonotype was sampled from a human patient who received a combined kidney and bone marrow transplant. Some T cells may be transferred from the graft donor. CDR3 sequence reads: CASSLETGHGYTF. CDR3 DNA, as far as it was read: TGCGCCAGCAGCTTGGAGACAGGGCATGGC. Variable domain in full (rest from reference TRBV5-1 and TRBJ1-2): KAGVTQTPRYLIKTRGQQVTLSCSPISGHRSVSWYQQTPGQGLQFLFEYFSETQRNKGNFPGRFSGRQFSNSRSEMNVSTLELGDSALYLCASSLETGHGYTFGSGTRLTVV.